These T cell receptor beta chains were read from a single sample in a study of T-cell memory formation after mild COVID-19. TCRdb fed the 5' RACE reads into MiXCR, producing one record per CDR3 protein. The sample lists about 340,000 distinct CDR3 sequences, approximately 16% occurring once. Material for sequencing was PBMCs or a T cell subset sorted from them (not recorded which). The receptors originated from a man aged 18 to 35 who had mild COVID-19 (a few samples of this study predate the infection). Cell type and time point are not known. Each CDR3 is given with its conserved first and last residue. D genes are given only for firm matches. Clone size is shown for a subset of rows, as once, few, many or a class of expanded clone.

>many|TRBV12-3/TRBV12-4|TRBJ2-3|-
TGTGCCAGCAGTTTGGGTCCGAGCACAGATACGCAGTATTTT
CASSLGPSTDTQYF
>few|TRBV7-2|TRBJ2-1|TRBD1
TGTGCCAGCAGCTCCCGGGACAGGGCTCGGACTGCCAATGAGCAGTTCTTC
CASSSRDRARTANEQFF
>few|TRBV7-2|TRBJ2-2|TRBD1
TGTGCCAGCAGACGGGGACAGGCAAACACCGGGGAGCTGTTTTTT
CASRRGQANTGELFF
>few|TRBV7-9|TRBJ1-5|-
TGTGCCAGCAGCGTCAGTGATCAGCCCCAGCATTTT
CASSVSDQPQHF
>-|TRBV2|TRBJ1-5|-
TGTGCCAGTGGGTTGGGCAATCAGCCCCAGCATTTT
CASGLGNQPQHF
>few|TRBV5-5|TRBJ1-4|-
TGTGCCAGCAGCTTGGCCCGGTTGGGGCCTTCTGCTAATGAAAAACTGTTTTTT
CASSLARLGPSANEKLFF
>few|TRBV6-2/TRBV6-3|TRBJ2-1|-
TGTGCCAGCAGTTACGGTCGGTCGAACTCCTACAATGAGCAGTTCTTC
CASSYGRSNSYNEQFF
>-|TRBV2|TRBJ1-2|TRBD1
TGTGCCAGCAGTATACAGGGGGCGCCGTCCGATAACTATGGCTACACCTTC
CASSIQGAPSDNYGYTF
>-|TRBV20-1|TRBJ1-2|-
TGCAGTGCTAGAGATGGTTCGACAGGAGGCTCCTATGGCTACACCTTC
CSARDGSTGGSYGYTF
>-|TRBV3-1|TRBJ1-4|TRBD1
TGTGCCAGCAGCCTGCTGGGACAGGGGTATGAAAAACTGTTTTTT
CASSLLGQGYEKLFF
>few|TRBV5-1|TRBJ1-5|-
TGCGCCAGCAGCCCCGGGGCAGGGAATTATCAGCCCCAGCATTTT
CASSPGAGNYQPQHF
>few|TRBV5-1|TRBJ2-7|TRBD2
TGCGCCAGCAGCCCGGCGGGGGGTTATTCCTACGAGCAGTACTTC
CASSPAGGYSYEQYF
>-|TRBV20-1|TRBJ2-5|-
TGCAGTGCTTGTCTGGGACCGCCAGCGGAGACCCAGTACTTC
CSACLGPPAETQYF